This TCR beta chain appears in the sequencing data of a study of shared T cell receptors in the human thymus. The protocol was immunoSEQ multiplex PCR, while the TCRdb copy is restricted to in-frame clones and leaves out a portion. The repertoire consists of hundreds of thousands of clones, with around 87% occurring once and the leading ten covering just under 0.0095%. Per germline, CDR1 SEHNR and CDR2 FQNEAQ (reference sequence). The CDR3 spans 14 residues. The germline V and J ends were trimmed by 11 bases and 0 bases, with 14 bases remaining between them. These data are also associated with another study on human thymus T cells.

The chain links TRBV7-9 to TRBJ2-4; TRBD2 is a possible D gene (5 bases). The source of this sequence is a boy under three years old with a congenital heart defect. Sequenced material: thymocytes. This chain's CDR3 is CASEVPLAKNIQYF. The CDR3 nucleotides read TGTGCCTCGGAGGTCCCCTTAGCCAAAAACATTCAGTACTTC.